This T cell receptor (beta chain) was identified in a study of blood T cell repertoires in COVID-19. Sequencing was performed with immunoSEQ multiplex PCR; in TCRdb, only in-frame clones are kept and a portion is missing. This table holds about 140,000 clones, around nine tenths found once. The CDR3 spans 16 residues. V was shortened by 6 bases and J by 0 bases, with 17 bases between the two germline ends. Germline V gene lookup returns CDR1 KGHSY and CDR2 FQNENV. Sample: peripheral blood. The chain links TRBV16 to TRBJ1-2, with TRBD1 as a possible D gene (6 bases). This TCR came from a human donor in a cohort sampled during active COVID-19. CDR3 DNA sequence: TGTGCCAGCAGTTCCGCGGGGGGGCCGACTAACTATGGCTACACCTTC. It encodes CASSSAGGPTNYGYTF.